Listed below are T cell receptor beta chains from one sample, sequenced in a study of regulatory T cells in long-lasting Graves disease. TCRdb independently ran MiXCR on the multiplex PCR reads; one entry per CDR3 protein. Here the sample spans 350,000 to 450,000 distinct CDR3 sequences, 20% being singletons. Sequences were derived from peripheral blood mononuclear cells (PBMCs), sampled when the disease was refractory, from a patient treated with antithyroid drugs. Receptors originate from a female donor with Graves disease. Each CDR3 is given with its conserved first and last residue. The order of the fields is clone size, D gene, V gene, J gene, CDR3 DNA, CDR3 protein. The D gene is left open where the match is weak. Clone size, where shown, is once, few, many, or a class for clones that have expanded.

clone_size: many
d_call: -
v_call: TRBV6-1
j_call: TRBJ2-2
cdr3_nt: TGTGCCAGCGGGGGAGAATGGGTCACCGGGGAGCTGTTTTTT
cdr3_aa: CASGGEWVTGELFF

clone_size: few
d_call: TRBD1
v_call: TRBV27
j_call: TRBJ2-7
cdr3_nt: TGTGCCAGCAGTTTGGAGGGTTGGGGCCAGGGGGCAATACCCTACGAGCAGTACTTC
cdr3_aa: CASSLEGWGQGAIPYEQYF

clone_size: few
d_call: -
v_call: TRBV7-9
j_call: TRBJ1-1
cdr3_nt: TGTGCCAGCAGCTTTGGGCAGTCTGAAGCTTTCTTT
cdr3_aa: CASSFGQSEAFF

clone_size: -
d_call: -
v_call: TRBV19
j_call: TRBJ2-6
cdr3_nt: TGTGCCAGTAGTATAGTCCCGGGGCGCAGGAATGGGGCCAACGTCCTGACTTTC
cdr3_aa: CASSIVPGRRNGANVLTF

clone_size: few
d_call: -
v_call: TRBV29-1
j_call: TRBJ1-1
cdr3_nt: TGCAGCGTTGAAATCGGGGGGGTGGGCACTGAAGCTTTCTTT
cdr3_aa: CSVEIGGVGTEAFF

clone_size: -
d_call: TRBD1
v_call: TRBV7-9
j_call: TRBJ2-7
cdr3_nt: TGTGCCAGCAGCTTGTCCGGGACAGGGGGCAAGGACGAGCAGTACTTC
cdr3_aa: CASSLSGTGGKDEQYF

clone_size: few
d_call: -
v_call: TRBV20-1
j_call: TRBJ2-5
cdr3_nt: TGCAGTGCTAGAGATTTTGGCGGCCCCCCAGAGACCCAGTACTTC
cdr3_aa: CSARDFGGPPETQYF

clone_size: few
d_call: TRBD1
v_call: TRBV6-1
j_call: TRBJ1-5
cdr3_nt: TGTGCCAGCAGCACAGGGGCCGATCAGCCCCAGCATTTT
cdr3_aa: CASSTGADQPQHF

clone_size: -
d_call: -
v_call: TRBV19
j_call: TRBJ2-4
cdr3_nt: TGTGCCAGTAGATTGGGAAACATTCAGTACTTC
cdr3_aa: CASRLGNIQYF

clone_size: many
d_call: TRBD2
v_call: TRBV6-5
j_call: TRBJ2-7
cdr3_nt: TGTGCCAGCAGTTACTCGGCTAGCGGGAGTGGGTCGAGAGAGCAGTACTTC
cdr3_aa: CASSYSASGSGSREQYF

clone_size: few
d_call: TRBD1
v_call: TRBV29-1
j_call: TRBJ1-2
cdr3_nt: TGCAGCGTTTATGACAGGGGGCCCAACTATGGCTACACCTTC
cdr3_aa: CSVYDRGPNYGYTF

clone_size: -
d_call: -
v_call: TRBV2
j_call: TRBJ2-3
cdr3_nt: TGTGCCAGCAGTGAAGTCGCTGGCGGTAGCACAGATACGCAGTATTTT
cdr3_aa: CASSEVAGGSTDTQYF

clone_size: few
d_call: -
v_call: TRBV18
j_call: TRBJ1-6
cdr3_nt: TGTGCCAGCTCACCTACGAGGGATTCACCCCTCCACTTT
cdr3_aa: CASSPTRDSPLHF

clone_size: few
d_call: TRBD1
v_call: TRBV16
j_call: TRBJ1-1
cdr3_nt: TGTGCCAGCAGCCAAACCGGGACAGGGTACACTGAAGCTTTCTTT
cdr3_aa: CASSQTGTGYTEAFF

clone_size: many
d_call: -
v_call: TRBV5-1
j_call: TRBJ1-1
cdr3_nt: TGCGCCAGCAGCTTGGGGGTGGTGAACACTGAAGCTTTCTTT
cdr3_aa: CASSLGVVNTEAFF

clone_size: -
d_call: TRBD2
v_call: TRBV2
j_call: TRBJ2-1
cdr3_nt: TGTGCCAGCAGTGAACGGGGGGGTGGAGGTGAGCAGTTCTTC
cdr3_aa: CASSERGGGGEQFF

clone_size: few
d_call: -
v_call: TRBV6-1
j_call: TRBJ2-2
cdr3_nt: TGTGCCAGCAGCGCCGGGGCGAGCGGGGAGCTGTTTTTT
cdr3_aa: CASSAGASGELFF

clone_size: few
d_call: -
v_call: TRBV29-1
j_call: TRBJ1-4
cdr3_nt: TGCAGCGTAGCCGACAAGGAAGATGAAAAACTGTTTTTT
cdr3_aa: CSVADKEDEKLFF

clone_size: many
d_call: -
v_call: TRBV6-1
j_call: TRBJ2-5
cdr3_nt: TGTGCCAGCAGTCGTTCGACACCCACGGGGACCCAGTACTTC
cdr3_aa: CASSRSTPTGTQYF

clone_size: many
d_call: TRBD1
v_call: TRBV28
j_call: TRBJ1-4
cdr3_nt: TGTGCCAGCAGTCCAGGGGGCGTCCGCGAAAAACTGTTTTTT
cdr3_aa: CASSPGGVREKLFF

clone_size: once
d_call: -
v_call: TRBV4-3
j_call: TRBJ2-7
cdr3_nt: TGCGCCAGCAGCCAAGATAGCCAGGCCCCCTACGAGCAGTACTTC
cdr3_aa: CASSQDSQAPYEQYF

clone_size: many
d_call: -
v_call: TRBV28
j_call: TRBJ1-5
cdr3_nt: TGTGCCAGCAGTTCATCGGGGCACCATAGCAATCAGCCCCAGCATTTT
cdr3_aa: CASSSSGHHSNQPQHF

clone_size: many
d_call: -
v_call: TRBV5-1
j_call: TRBJ1-4
cdr3_nt: TGCGCCAGAACTTACCGCCGAGACAGCCTAATTGCAACTAATGAAAAACTGTTTTTT
cdr3_aa: CARTYRRDSLIATNEKLFF

clone_size: -
d_call: -
v_call: TRBV7-2
j_call: TRBJ2-7
cdr3_nt: TGTGCCAGCAGCCCGGCGGATACCTACGAGCAGTACTTC
cdr3_aa: CASSPADTYEQYF

clone_size: few
d_call: TRBD2
v_call: TRBV3-1
j_call: TRBJ2-7
cdr3_nt: TGTGCCAGCAGCCCCTGGACTAGCGGGAGCCCTCCCTCCTACGAGCAGTACTTC
cdr3_aa: CASSPWTSGSPPSYEQYF

clone_size: many
d_call: TRBD1
v_call: TRBV6-1
j_call: TRBJ1-5
cdr3_nt: TGTGCCAGCAGTGAAAGATCAGGACAGGGTAATCAGCCCCAGCATTTT
cdr3_aa: CASSERSGQGNQPQHF

clone_size: many
d_call: -
v_call: TRBV27
j_call: TRBJ1-5
cdr3_nt: TGTGCCAGTAGACCTTTCAGCAATCAGCCCCAGCATTTT
cdr3_aa: CASRPFSNQPQHF

clone_size: many
d_call: -
v_call: TRBV10-3
j_call: TRBJ2-2
cdr3_nt: TGTGCCATCGGGGCCACGAACACCGGGGAGCTGTTTTTT
cdr3_aa: CAIGATNTGELFF

clone_size: many
d_call: -
v_call: TRBV6-1
j_call: TRBJ1-5
cdr3_nt: TGTGCCAGCAGGGACTCGGGCAGGGTCAGCAATCAGCCCCAGCATTTT
cdr3_aa: CASRDSGRVSNQPQHF

clone_size: -
d_call: -
v_call: TRBV15
j_call: TRBJ1-6
cdr3_nt: TGTGCCACCAGCAGACCGGACAGTTTTTCACCCCTCCACTTT
cdr3_aa: CATSRPDSFSPLHF

clone_size: -
d_call: -
v_call: TRBV2
j_call: TRBJ2-7
cdr3_nt: TGTGCCAGCAGTGAGCCCCCGGCGGTAGCTGTATACGAGCAGTACTTC
cdr3_aa: CASSEPPAVAVYEQYF

clone_size: -
d_call: -
v_call: TRBV12-3/TRBV12-4
j_call: TRBJ2-2
cdr3_nt: TGTGCCAGCAGTTTGTATTTTTTGGGGGGAGCGACTTCGAACACCGGGGAGCTGTTTTTT
cdr3_aa: CASSLYFLGGATSNTGELFF

clone_size: -
d_call: -
v_call: TRBV11-2
j_call: TRBJ2-7
cdr3_nt: TGTGCCAGCAGATTTGGGGACTTACTACGACGGGAGCAGTACTTC
cdr3_aa: CASRFGDLLRREQYF

clone_size: many
d_call: TRBD1
v_call: TRBV6-1
j_call: TRBJ2-7
cdr3_nt: TGTGCCAGCAGTGGGGGACAGCTGAGCTCCTACGAGCAGTACTTC
cdr3_aa: CASSGGQLSSYEQYF

clone_size: few
d_call: -
v_call: TRBV12-3/TRBV12-4
j_call: TRBJ2-3
cdr3_nt: TGTGCCAGCCATGGGACGTCTAGCACAGATACGCAGTATTTT
cdr3_aa: CASHGTSSTDTQYF

clone_size: many
d_call: TRBD2
v_call: TRBV11-1
j_call: TRBJ2-7
cdr3_nt: TGTGCCAGCAGCTTGGTGACTAGCGGGTCCGACGAGCAGTACTTC
cdr3_aa: CASSLVTSGSDEQYF

clone_size: many
d_call: TRBD1
v_call: TRBV6-1
j_call: TRBJ2-5
cdr3_nt: TGTGCCAGCAGTCCGGACAGGGGCCTGTTAGAGACCCAGTACTTC
cdr3_aa: CASSPDRGLLETQYF

clone_size: -
d_call: TRBD1
v_call: TRBV6-1
j_call: TRBJ1-1
cdr3_nt: TGTGCCAGCAGCCCGGACAGGGTGTCTGAAGCTTTCTTT
cdr3_aa: CASSPDRVSEAFF

clone_size: -
d_call: -
v_call: TRBV10-2
j_call: TRBJ1-3
cdr3_nt: TGCGCCAGCAGTGACATAACCTCTGGAAACACCATATATTTT
cdr3_aa: CASSDITSGNTIYF

clone_size: few
d_call: TRBD1
v_call: TRBV28
j_call: TRBJ1-6
cdr3_nt: TGTGCCAGCAGCCGAGGACCAAAACAGACAGGGTATAATTCACCCCTCCACTTT
cdr3_aa: CASSRGPKQTGYNSPLHF

clone_size: -
d_call: TRBD1
v_call: TRBV6-2/TRBV6-3
j_call: TRBJ2-7
cdr3_nt: TGTGTCAGCAGGGGACAGGGGTCCTACGAGCAGTACTTC
cdr3_aa: CVSRGQGSYEQYF

clone_size: many
d_call: TRBD1
v_call: TRBV20-1
j_call: TRBJ1-4
cdr3_nt: TGCAGTGCTAGGGGGACAGGGAGAAATGAAAAACTGTTTTTT
cdr3_aa: CSARGTGRNEKLFF

clone_size: few
d_call: -
v_call: TRBV5-6
j_call: TRBJ1-2
cdr3_nt: TGTGCCAGCAGCTGGGACGGTTCTCCATATGGCTACACCTTC
cdr3_aa: CASSWDGSPYGYTF

clone_size: -
d_call: -
v_call: TRBV29-1
j_call: TRBJ2-1
cdr3_nt: TGCAGCGTCCAACTTCTGGGTAATGAGCAGTTCTTC
cdr3_aa: CSVQLLGNEQFF

clone_size: -
d_call: TRBD1
v_call: TRBV6-2/TRBV6-3
j_call: TRBJ1-1
cdr3_nt: TGTGCCAGCAGTTATTCCAGGGGGCTGGAAGCTTTCTTT
cdr3_aa: CASSYSRGLEAFF

clone_size: many
d_call: TRBD1
v_call: TRBV30
j_call: TRBJ1-6
cdr3_nt: TGTGCCTGGACAAGACAGGGCTCCTCACCCCTCCACTTT
cdr3_aa: CAWTRQGSSPLHF

clone_size: few
d_call: -
v_call: TRBV19
j_call: TRBJ1-4
cdr3_nt: TGTGCCAGTAGGAGTTTTTCGGAAAATGAAAAACTGTTTTTT
cdr3_aa: CASRSFSENEKLFF

clone_size: -
d_call: -
v_call: TRBV3-1
j_call: TRBJ1-1
cdr3_nt: TGTGCCAGCAGCCAAGCTTCAGTTATGAACACTGAAGCTTTCTTT
cdr3_aa: CASSQASVMNTEAFF

clone_size: few
d_call: TRBD1
v_call: TRBV20-1
j_call: TRBJ1-1
cdr3_nt: TGCAGTGCGACGGACAGGGGACGGGACTCTGAAGCTTTCTTT
cdr3_aa: CSATDRGRDSEAFF

clone_size: -
d_call: -
v_call: TRBV27
j_call: TRBJ1-5
cdr3_nt: TGTGCCAGCAGATTGGATGGGTCAAGCAATCAGCCCCAGCATTTT
cdr3_aa: CASRLDGSSNQPQHF

clone_size: many
d_call: TRBD1
v_call: TRBV11-2
j_call: TRBJ1-6
cdr3_nt: TGTGCCAGCAGCTTTAACAGGGGCGAAAATTCACCCCTCCACTTT
cdr3_aa: CASSFNRGENSPLHF